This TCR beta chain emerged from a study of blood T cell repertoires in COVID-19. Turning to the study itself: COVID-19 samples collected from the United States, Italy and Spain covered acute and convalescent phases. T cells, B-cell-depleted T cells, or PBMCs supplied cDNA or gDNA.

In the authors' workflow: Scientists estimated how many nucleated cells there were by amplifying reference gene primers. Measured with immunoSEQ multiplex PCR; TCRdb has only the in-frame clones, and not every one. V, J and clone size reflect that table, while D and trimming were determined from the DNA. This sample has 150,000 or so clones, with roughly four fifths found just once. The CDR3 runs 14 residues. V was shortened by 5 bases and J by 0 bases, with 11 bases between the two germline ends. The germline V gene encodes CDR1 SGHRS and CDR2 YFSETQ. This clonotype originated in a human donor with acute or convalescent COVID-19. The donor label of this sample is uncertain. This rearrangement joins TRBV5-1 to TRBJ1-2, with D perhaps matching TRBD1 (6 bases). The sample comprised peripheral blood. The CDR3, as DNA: TGCGCCAGCAGGGCCGGGACAACTAACTATGGCTACACCTTC. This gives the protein CASRAGTTNYGYTF.